Listed here is a single T cell receptor beta chain. Trimming stripped 1 base from V and 9 bases from J, with 10 bases between. Germline CDR1 reads SGHTA; CDR2 reads FQGNSA. The CDR3 has 13 amino acids. The data were obtained in a study of control samples from healthy donors and cancer patients. Some clones are missing from TCRdb's copy, which holds only in-frame ones; the method was immunoSEQ multiplex PCR. The data show approximately 170,000 clones, 80% to 95% seen once. The receptor was derived from a woman in her thirties in good health. The sample comprised blood. The rearrangement links TRBV7-2 to TRBJ2-1, with D uncertain. CDR3: CASSLDPRSEQFF. Written as DNA, the CDR3 is TGTGCCAGCAGCTTAGATCCAAGGAGTGAGCAGTTCTTC.